This TCR beta chain was obtained from a study of lymphopenia after photon versus proton radiotherapy. Study results and limitations: Proton therapy kept repertoires fairly stable, unlike photons, which gained effector/memory cells.

In regard to this clone: The target antigen is unknown.

This table comes from immunoSEQ multiplex PCR, and its TCRdb copy is limited to in-frame clones, with some not included. The sample comprises 150,000 to 200,000 clones, 88% of which are singletons, and less than 6% rests with the top ten. The V end lost 0 bases, the J end lost 9 bases, and 10 bases lay between the germline ends. The CDR3 covers 13 residues. The germline V gene encodes CDR1 SGHRS and CDR2 YFSETQ. The sequenced sample was peripheral blood, obtained from a patient treated with photon-based radiotherapy. The J gene is TRBJ2-1, the V gene TRBV5-1; D uncertain. This TCR derives from a man aged 50 to 60 with gastric cancer. CDR3 nucleotides: TGCGCCAGCAGCTTGGAATGGAATGGTGAGCAGTTCTTC. Its protein product is CASSLEWNGEQFF.